This TCR beta chain comes out of a study of regulatory T cells in long-lasting Graves disease. The CDR3 is 15 amino acids. CDR1 is MNHEY and CDR2 is SMNVEV in the germline V gene (reference sequence). Trimming pared 4 bases from V and 3 bases from J, leaving 12 bases between. Sequencing libraries for TCR beta were prepared with iRepertoire HTBI primers and Arm-PCR of CDR3 regions. TCRdb processed the multiplex PCR reads anew with MiXCR; each CDR3 protein has one entry. This table has about 440,000 distinct CDR3 sequences, around 15% appearing once. Comment on this clonotype: Its antigen is still unknown.

Whole-study results and caveats: Among the persistent patients, fewer than 3,000 public clonotypes were shared, more than the approximately 970 shared among new patients.

The time point: newly diagnosed GD, antithyroid drugs for less than 3 months. Generation of the TCR library employed RNA extracted from PBMCs. Enrollment of patients was through an endocrinology department in Xi'an, China. A further study also used this sample, focusing on T cells in Graves' hyperthyroidism and ophthalmopathy. From that paper: Stable hyperthyroidism was separated from ophthalmopathy by a model based on 13 V-J features. Model-based prediction identified ophthalmopathy a median around 6.5 months prior to its onset.

The sample here was peripheral blood mononuclear cells (PBMCs), taken at new diagnosis, from a patient treated with antithyroid drugs. V usage is TRBV27 and J usage is TRBJ1-4; D may be TRBD1 (6 bases). The sequence came from a young woman with Graves disease. CDR3 sequence (DNA): TGTGCCAGCAGTTCCCAGGGGCTCGCTAATGAAAAACTGTTTTTT. This gives the protein CASSSQGLANEKLFF. Full variable domain (outside the CDR3, taken from reference TRBV27 and TRBJ1-4): EAQVTQNPRYLITVTGKKLTVTCSQNMNHEYMSWYRQDPGLGLRQIYYSMNVEVTDKGDVPEGYKVSRKEKRNFPLILESPSPNQTSLYFCASSSQGLANEKLFFGSGTQLSVL.